The 30 T cell receptor beta chains given below trace back to one sample, sequenced in a study of CD8+CD57+ T cells in acquired aplastic anemia. Genomic DNA templated the TCR beta VDJ and CDR3 profiling. TCRdb re-analysed the reads in MiXCR, keeping a single row per CDR3 protein. The repertoire holds some 220,000 distinct CDR3 sequences, with about a third as singletons. The specimen sequenced was sorted CD4+, CD8+, or CD8+CD57+ T cells (not recorded which) from PBMCs. These receptors came from a human donor in good health, serving as a control.

The sample holds many counts of this clonotype. The chain joins TRBV24-1 to TRBJ2-3, with D possibly TRBD2 on 7 matching bases. Germline V gives CDR1 KGHDR, CDR2 SFDVKD. This CDR3 is 15 amino acids long. Trimming took off 3 bases at V and 4 bases at J, with 13 bases between the two ends. CDR3 coding DNA: TGTGCCACCAGTGATCCGGGGGCGGGGGCAGATACGCAGTATTTT. Translated, it gives CATSDPGAGADTQYF.

The chain is built from TRBV19 and TRBJ1-2; 9 bases match TRBD1. The germline V gene encodes CDR1 LNHDA and CDR2 SQIVND (reference sequence). V was clipped by 4 bases and J by 6 bases; unmatched bases: 6. This CDR3 is 14 amino acids long. The CDR3 nucleotides are TGTGCCAGTAGTACCGACAGGGGGTACCATGGCTACACCTTC. Protein product: CASSTDRGYHGYTF.

The sample holds many counts of this clonotype. This chain uses TRBV19 with TRBJ2-3; D ambiguous. The CDR3 totals 13 residues. Trimming stripped 7 bases from V and 7 bases from J, with 15 bases between. The germline V gene encodes CDR1 LNHDA and CDR2 SQIVND (reference sequence). This CDR3 reads CASTPSSQHTQYF. In DNA form, the CDR3 reads TGTGCCAGTACCCCGTCCTCTCAGCATACGCAGTATTTT.

This clonotype was recorded many times. The gene calls are TRBV10-1 and TRBJ1-1, with TRBD1 matching 9 bases. Germline CDR1 reads WNHNN; CDR2 reads SYGVQD (reference sequence). The CDR3 covers 14 residues. Losses at the gene ends were 6 bases for V and 7 bases for J; bases not matched to a gene: 9. The CDR3 DNA follows: TGCGCCAGCAGCGCGAACCGGGACAGGGATGAAGCTTTCTTT. This codes for CASSANRDRDEAFF.

This clonotype was seen a handful of times. The gene calls are TRBV20-1 and TRBJ2-1, with TRBD2 identical over 11 bases. CDR3 size: 15 residues. Trimming cost V 2 bases and J 6 bases; bases outside gene matches: 6. CDR1 is DFQATT and CDR2 is SNEGSKA in the germline V gene (reference sequence). CDR3 protein: CSARNSGGAINEQFF. The CDR3 nucleotides are TGCAGTGCTAGAAATAGCGGGGGGGCCATCAATGAGCAGTTCTTC.

This clonotype was counted between two and nine times. DNA of the CDR3: TGTGCCAGCAGCCCCCGACAGGGCATATCCCTCGAGCAGTACTTC. Its translation: CASSPRQGISLEQYF. The chain links TRBV7-3 to TRBJ2-7; 7 bases line up with TRBD1. The CDR3 is 15 amino acids. V shed 5 bases and J 6 bases; nucleotides not matched to a gene: 13. In germline, CDR1 is SGHTA, CDR2 FQGTGA.

The CDR3 DNA reads as TGCAGCGTTCGGGACAGGGGGATAACTGAGCAGTTCTTC. This encodes CSVRDRGITEQFF. The chain joins TRBV29-1 to TRBJ2-1; 11 bases agree with TRBD1. Germline loops: CDR1 SQVTM, CDR2 ANQGSEA. V shed 5 bases, J shed 9 bases, and the junction held 6 bases outside the gene matches. The CDR3 runs 13 residues.

This clonotype occurred a few times. J is TRBJ2-7 and V is TRBV5-1, with 11 bases matching TRBD2. The CDR3 runs to 15 residues. In germline, CDR1 is SGHRS, CDR2 YFSETQ. V shed 0 bases and J 6 bases; nucleotides not matched to a gene: 5. CDR3 region: CASSLELAGVSEQYF. CDR3 in DNA: TGCGCCAGCAGCTTGGAACTAGCGGGGGTCTCCGAGCAGTACTTC.

This chain uses TRBV11-3 with TRBJ2-7; D uncertain. Germline assignment: CDR1 SGHNT and CDR2 YENEEA. Trimming pared 3 bases from V and 9 bases from J, leaving 12 bases between. The CDR3 consists of 12 residues. In DNA, the CDR3 is TGTGCCAGCAGCTTGGGCATGAGCGTGCAGTACTTC. Amino acids: CASSLGMSVQYF.

The J gene is TRBJ2-1, the V gene TRBV5-4; 9 bases align to TRBD2. V lost 4 bases to trimming and J lost 4 bases; unmatched junction nucleotides: 12. CDR1 is SGHNT and CDR2 is YYREEE in the germline V gene (reference sequence). The CDR3 length is 17 residues. The CDR3 nucleotides read TGTGCCAGCAGCATTGGCTCCGGGACTAGCATATACAATGAGCAGTTCTTC. Amino acids: CASSIGSGTSIYNEQFF.

The table lists this clonotype with many counts. V usage is TRBV2 and J usage is TRBJ1-1; D remains unclear. This CDR3 spans 11 amino acids. Looked up from germline, CDR1 is SNHLY and CDR2 is FYNNEI. V dropped 6 bases and J dropped 11 bases, with 13 bases sitting between them. CDR3 loop: CASRTTVLAFF. In DNA form, the CDR3 reads TGTGCCAGCAGGACCACAGTTTTGGCTTTCTTT.

This clonotype appeared many times. This sequence joins TRBV29-1 and TRBJ2-5; maybe TRBD2 (6 bases). Germline loops: CDR1 SQVTM, CDR2 ANQGSEA. The CDR3 spans 12 residues. The V and J ends lost 6 bases and 4 bases respectively, with 12 bases between them. The CDR3 sequence: CSVRDLVETQYF. CDR3 nucleotide sequence: TGCAGCGTCAGGGACTTGGTAGAGACCCAGTACTTC. Filled out from reference TRBV29-1 and TRBJ2-5, the complete variable domain reads SAVISQKPSRDICQRGTSLTIQCQVDSQVTMMFWYRQQPGQSLTLIATANQGSEATYESGFVIDKFPISRPNLTFSTLTVSNMSPEDSSIYLCSVRDLVETQYFGPGTRLLVL.

This clonotype was picked up a small number of times. The V and J genes are TRBV6-2 or TRBV6-3 and TRBJ2-3; no definite D call. This CDR3 comprises 13 residues. CDR1 is MNHEY, CDR2 SVGEGT, per germline. Between the trimmed V and J ends, which lost 7 bases and 2 bases, there was a span of 10 bases. CDR3 sequence: CASKTRLTDTQYF. CDR3 nucleotide sequence: TGTGCCAGCAAGACGCGACTCACAGATACGCAGTATTTT.

This clonotype was seen a few times. A much larger clone differs by one base, so this may be a read error. The DNA is omitted, as the CDR3 cannot be located on it reliably, and the CDR3 follows TCRdb's listing. The chain uses TRBV2 and TRBJ1-4; the DNA was not compared with TRBD1, the D call given in the table. Germline values: CDR1 SNHLY, CDR2 FYNNEI. The CDR3 comprises 14 residues, both ends counted. The CDR3 protein is CASAWGAGNWKLVF.

This clonotype has only a few counts. The chain couples TRBV3-1 to TRBJ2-5, with no clear D. Germline V lookup: CDR1 LGHDT, CDR2 YNNKEL (reference sequence). V was trimmed by 1 base and J by 0 bases, leaving 6 bases between them. The CDR3 is 14 amino acids. DNA for the CDR3: TGTGCCAGCAGCCAAGCCGGGTACCAAGAGACCCAGTACTTC. Its translation: CASSQAGYQETQYF.

This clonotype was recorded at least ten times. V is TRBV11-2 and J is TRBJ2-3; TRBD2 matches at 7 bases. CDR3 length: 17 residues. Germline CDR1 reads SGHAT; CDR2 reads FQNNGV. Germline trimming cut 5 bases from V and 2 bases from J; bases unmatched to any gene: 13. The CDR3 here is CASSRIRLADSTDTQYF. The CDR3 nucleotides read TGTGCCAGCAGCCGAATCAGGCTAGCGGATTCCACAGATACGCAGTATTTT.

This clonotype has more than one count but fewer than ten. V usage is TRBV5-1 and J usage is TRBJ2-2; 14 nucleotides line up with TRBD2. The V gene's germline CDR1 is SGHRS and CDR2 YFSETQ. The V segment lost 4 bases and the J segment 5 bases; nucleotides outside the gene matches: 4. The CDR3 has 16 amino acids. CDR3 DNA: TGCGCCAGCAGCGAAGGACTAGCGGGGGGTACCGGGGAGCTGTTTTTT. Protein sequence: CASSEGLAGGTGELFF.

This clonotype showed up many times. The gene calls are TRBV2 and TRBJ1-4; the match to TRBD1 covers 10 bases. CDR1 SNHLY and CDR2 FYNNEI come from the germline V gene. This CDR3 region has 14 residues. J gave up 8 bases and V 6 bases, and 6 bases lay outside the gene matches. The CDR3: CASRWDRGQEKLFF. The CDR3 nucleotides read TGTGCCAGCAGATGGGACAGGGGACAGGAAAAACTGTTTTTT.

The genes are TRBV29-1 and TRBJ1-1; TRBD1 might be the D (6 bases). Between the trimmed V and J ends, which lost 6 bases and 7 bases, there was a span of 21 bases. Germline V gene sequence: CDR1 SQVTM, CDR2 ANQGSEA. The CDR3 is 14 residues long. The CDR3 here is CSVPRTGRGNEAFF. The CDR3 DNA reads as TGCAGCGTCCCTAGGACCGGGAGGGGGAATGAAGCTTTCTTT.

This clonotype was counted between two and nine times. This chain joins TRBV19 and TRBJ1-2; no reliable D call. Per the germline V gene, CDR1 is LNHDA and CDR2 is SQIVND (reference sequence). CDR3 length: 11 residues. V lost 3 bases to trimming and J lost 4 bases, with 3 bases between them. The CDR3 here is CASSMGYGYTF. In nucleotides, the CDR3 is TGTGCCAGTAGTATGGGCTATGGCTACACCTTC.

V and J are TRBV2 and TRBJ2-4; TRBD1 matches at 9 bases. Per germline, CDR1 SNHLY and CDR2 FYNNEI. CDR3 length: 16 residues. The junction had 10 bases not matched to a gene; V was cut back by 1 base and J by 9 bases. The CDR3 DNA reads TGTGCCAGCAGTGAAGTCGGGTGGACAGGGGAGAGCATTCAGTACTTC. Residues: CASSEVGWTGESIQYF.

Remarks on this clonotype: This is likely a read error, given that the CDR3 carries no conserved phenylalanine or tryptophan at its end. The chain has TRBV10-2 and TRBJ1-2, with TRBD1 identical over 10 bases. CDR1 WSHSY and CDR2 SAAADI come from the germline V gene. The CDR3 spans 14 residues. CDR3 protein: CASEDRGTNYGYTL. In DNA form, the CDR3 reads TGCGCTAGCGAGGACAGGGGGACTAACTATGGCTACACCCTC.

The chain couples TRBV25-1 to TRBJ2-2; either TRBD1 or TRBD2 may supply D (6 bases each). V was trimmed by 5 bases and J by 5 bases, leaving 24 bases between them. Germline loops: CDR1 MGHDK, CDR2 SYGVNS. This CDR3 has 18 residues. As DNA, the CDR3 is TGTGCCAGCAGTCCTAGCGATCAAGGAGGGGGGCATACCGGGGAGCTGTTTTTT. Translating it yields CASSPSDQGGGHTGELFF.

On this clonotype: A much more abundant neighbour one base away suggests this may be a read error. The V call is TRBV20-1, the J call TRBJ2-3; perhaps TRBD1 as D (5 bases). This CDR3 spans 16 amino acids. V was trimmed by 2 bases and J by 0 bases, leaving 15 bases between them. Germline lookup yields CDR1 DFQATT and CDR2 SNEGSKA (reference sequence). In nucleotides, the CDR3 is TGCAGTGCTAGATATGGGGCTATGGGTAGCACAGATACGCAGTATTTT. This translates into CSARYGAMGSTDTQYF.

This clonotype has just one count. This chain connects TRBV5-1 to TRBJ2-7; 7 bases map to TRBD1. The V and J ends lost 0 bases and 5 bases, in that order; junction bases with no gene match: 8. The CDR3 contains 15 residues. Germline V gene data show CDR1 as SGHRS and CDR2 as YFSETQ. CDR3 nucleotides: TGCGCCAGCAGCTTGGAACCAGGGGGTTTCGACGAGCAGTACTTC. It specifies CASSLEPGGFDEQYF.

There are many counts of this clonotype. This rearrangement joins TRBV2 to TRBJ1-1, with D uncertain. The CDR3 is made up of 13 amino acids. The V end was cut by 4 bases, the J end by 0 bases, with 6 bases between. Germline CDR1 and CDR2: SNHLY and FYNNEI. This CDR3 is CASSGGMNTEAFF. In DNA form, the CDR3 reads TGTGCCAGCAGTGGAGGGATGAACACTGAAGCTTTCTTT. Looking up the rest from reference TRBV2 and TRBJ1-1 gives the full variable domain: EPEVTQTPSHQVTQMGQEVILRCVPISNHLYFYWYRQILGQKVEFLVSFYNNEISEKSEIFDDQFSVERPDGSNFTLKIRSTKLEDSAMYFCASSGGMNTEAFFGQGTRLTVV.

There are a few counts of this clonotype. The gene calls are TRBV30 and TRBJ2-7, with D perhaps being TRBD1 or TRBD2 (5 bases each). CDR3 length equals 12 residues. Germline-derived CDR1 and CDR2 are GTSNPN and SVGIG (reference sequence). Trimming stripped 0 bases from V and 9 bases from J, with 12 bases between. The CDR3 region has the DNA TGTGCCTGGAGTGTATTGGACGGGGCGCAGTACTTC. Protein product: CAWSVLDGAQYF.

The CDR3 loop is CATSLWTQQETQYF. In DNA form, the CDR3 reads TGTGCCACCAGCCTGTGGACGCAGCAAGAGACCCAGTACTTC. V usage is TRBV15 and J usage is TRBJ2-5; D is uncertain. The CDR3 extends over 14 amino acids. Germline CDR1 LNHNV, CDR2 YYDKDF (reference sequence). Trimming took off 5 bases at V and 2 bases at J, with 12 bases between the two ends.

Regarding this clonotype: Just one base apart from a much larger clone, this may be a read error. This rearrangement joins TRBV10-2 to TRBJ2-1; D unresolved. Germline assignment: CDR1 WSHSY and CDR2 SAAADI. The CDR3 runs 17 residues. V dropped 3 bases and J dropped 0 bases, with 15 bases sitting between them. In DNA form, the CDR3 reads TGCGCCAGCAGTGACCGTCCTCCCCTCAGCTCCTACAATGAGCAGTTCTTC. Amino acid sequence: CASSDRPPLSSYNEQFF.

The sample holds many counts of this clonotype. This chain connects TRBV7-9 to TRBJ1-1, with D unresolved. Germline V gene sequence: CDR1 SEHNR, CDR2 FQNEAQ (reference sequence). The V end was cut by 1 base, the J end by 0 bases, with 9 bases between. The CDR3 consists of 15 residues. DNA of the CDR3: TGTGCCAGCAGCTTAGTTACGGCGATGAACACTGAAGCTTTCTTT. This sequence encodes CASSLVTAMNTEAFF.